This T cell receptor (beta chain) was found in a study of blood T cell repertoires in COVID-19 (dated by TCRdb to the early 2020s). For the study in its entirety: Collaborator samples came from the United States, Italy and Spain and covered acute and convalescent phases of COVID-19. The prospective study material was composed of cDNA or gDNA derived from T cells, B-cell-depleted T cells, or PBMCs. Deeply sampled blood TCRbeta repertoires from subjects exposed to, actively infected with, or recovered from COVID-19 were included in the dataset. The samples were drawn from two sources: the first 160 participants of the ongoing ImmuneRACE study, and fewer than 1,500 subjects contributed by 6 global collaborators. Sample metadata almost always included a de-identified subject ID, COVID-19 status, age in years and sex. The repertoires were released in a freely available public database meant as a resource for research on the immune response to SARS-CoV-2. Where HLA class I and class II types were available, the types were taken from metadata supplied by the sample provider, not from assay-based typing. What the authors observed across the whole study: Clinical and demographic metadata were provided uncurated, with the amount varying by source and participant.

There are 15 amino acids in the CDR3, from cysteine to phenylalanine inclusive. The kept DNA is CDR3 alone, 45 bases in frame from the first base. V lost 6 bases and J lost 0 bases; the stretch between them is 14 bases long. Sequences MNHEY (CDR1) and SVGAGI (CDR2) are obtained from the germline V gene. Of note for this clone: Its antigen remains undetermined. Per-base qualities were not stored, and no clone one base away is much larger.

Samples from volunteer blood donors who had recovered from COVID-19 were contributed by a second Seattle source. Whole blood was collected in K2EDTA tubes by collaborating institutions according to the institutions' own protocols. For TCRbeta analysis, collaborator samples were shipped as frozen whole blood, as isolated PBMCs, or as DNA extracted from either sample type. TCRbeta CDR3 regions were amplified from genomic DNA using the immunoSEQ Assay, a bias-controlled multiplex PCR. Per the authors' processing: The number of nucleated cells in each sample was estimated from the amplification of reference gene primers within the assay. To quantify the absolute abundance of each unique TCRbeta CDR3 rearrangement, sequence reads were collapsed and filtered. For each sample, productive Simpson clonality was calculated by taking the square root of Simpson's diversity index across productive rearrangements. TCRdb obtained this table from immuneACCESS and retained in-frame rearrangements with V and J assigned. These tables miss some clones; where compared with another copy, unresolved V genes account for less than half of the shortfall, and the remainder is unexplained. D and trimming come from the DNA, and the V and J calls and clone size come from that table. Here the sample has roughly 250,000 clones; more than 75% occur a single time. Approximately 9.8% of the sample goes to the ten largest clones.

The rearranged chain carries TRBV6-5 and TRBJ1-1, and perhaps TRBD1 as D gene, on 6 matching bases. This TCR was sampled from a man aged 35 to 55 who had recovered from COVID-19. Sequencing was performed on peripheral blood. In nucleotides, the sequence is TGTGCCAGCAGGTCCAGGGGCTACGTGAACACTGAAGCTTTCTTT. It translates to CASRSRGYVNTEAFF.